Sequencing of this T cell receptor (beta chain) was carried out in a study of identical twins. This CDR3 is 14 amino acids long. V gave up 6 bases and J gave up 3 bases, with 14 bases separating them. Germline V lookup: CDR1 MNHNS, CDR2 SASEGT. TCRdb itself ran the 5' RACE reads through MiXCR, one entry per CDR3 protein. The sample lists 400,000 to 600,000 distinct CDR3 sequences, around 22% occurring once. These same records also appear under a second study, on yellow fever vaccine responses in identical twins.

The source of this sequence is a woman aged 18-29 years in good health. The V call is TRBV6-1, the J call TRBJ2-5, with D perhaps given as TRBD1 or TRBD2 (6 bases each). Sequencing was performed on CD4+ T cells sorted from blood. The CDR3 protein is CASSQGGLKETQYF. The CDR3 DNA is TGTGCCAGCAGCCAAGGGGGGCTGAAAGAGACCCAGTACTTC.